A single sample is the source of the 15 T cell receptor beta chains below, sequenced in a study of T cells after yellow fever vaccination. MiXCR, applied by TCRdb to the 5' RACE reads, yields one record per CDR3 protein. The table records 300,000 to 400,000 distinct CDR3 sequences, roughly a tenth of them present only once. The sequences come from CD4+ T cells sorted from PBMCs, collected 45 days after the yellow fever booster vaccination. All receptors derive from a man between 18 and 35 years old who received the YFV17D yellow fever vaccine.

This sequence joins TRBV24-1 and TRBJ2-3; possibly TRBD1 for D (6 bases). This CDR3 is 13 amino acids long. Germline V lookup: CDR1 KGHDR, CDR2 SFDVKD. V was clipped by 3 bases and J by 4 bases, with 7 bases between them. DNA for the CDR3: TGTGCCACCAGTGATGGGGGCCCAGATACGCAGTATTTT. Amino acid sequence: CATSDGGPDTQYF.

This sequence joins TRBV5-1 and TRBJ2-5; unclear D gene. V was cut by 6 bases and J by 1 base, with 10 bases left in between. The V gene's germline CDR1 is SGHRS and CDR2 YFSETQ. This CDR3 contains 13 residues. The CDR3 loop reads CASTPKGQETQYF. In nucleotides, the CDR3 is TGCGCCAGCACCCCTAAGGGCCAAGAGACCCAGTACTTC.

The J gene is TRBJ2-5, the V gene TRBV4-3, with TRBD1 as a possible D gene (6 bases). Per the germline V gene, CDR1 is LGHNA and CDR2 is YSLEER. The germline V and J ends were trimmed by 0 bases and 7 bases, with 9 bases remaining between them. This CDR3 has 13 amino acids. The CDR3 DNA sequence: TGCGCCAGCAGCCAAGATGGCAGGGGGACCCAGTACTTC. Translated: CASSQDGRGTQYF.

The chain recombines TRBV20-1 with TRBJ2-2; 8 bases match TRBD2. Trimming at V came to 1 base and at J to 2 bases, leaving 9 bases not matched to a gene. The germline V gene encodes CDR1 DFQATT and CDR2 SNEGSKA (reference sequence). The CDR3 spans 17 residues. The CDR3 reads CSARVPAGGLNTGELFF. CDR3 DNA sequence: TGCAGTGCTAGAGTGCCCGCGGGGGGCCTTAACACCGGGGAGCTGTTTTTT.

This clonotype was seen only a few times. As DNA, the CDR3 is TGTGCCAGCAGCGTACGGGCGGGGGGGCGCGGTGAGCAGTTCTTC. Translation gives CASSVRAGGRGEQFF. The chain couples TRBV9 to TRBJ2-1; 9 bases match TRBD2. The CDR3 sequence is 15 residues long. Losses at the gene ends were 1 base for V and 9 bases for J; bases not matched to a gene: 8. From germline, CDR1 is SGDLS and CDR2 YYNGEE.

The chain links TRBV20-1 to TRBJ2-1, with 8 bases matching TRBD2. The V gene end was trimmed by 8 bases and the J gene end by 0 bases; junction bases not matched to a gene: 12. This CDR3 region has 16 residues. Germline values: CDR1 DFQATT, CDR2 SNEGSKA (reference sequence). The CDR3 DNA reads TGCAGTCCCCGGGGGGGCCTATCCAGCTCCTACAATGAGCAGTTCTTC. It encodes CSPRGGLSSSYNEQFF.

This chain connects TRBV25-1 to TRBJ2-1; D may be TRBD2 (6 bases). Germline-derived CDR1 and CDR2 are MGHDK and SYGVNS. The V gene lost 0 bases and the J gene lost 8 bases, with 8 bases spanning the gap. The CDR3 has 13 amino acids. Here the CDR3 DNA reads TGTGCCAGCAGTGAATATGGGAGGTATGAGCAGTTCTTC. It yields the protein CASSEYGRYEQFF.

This clonotype was counted at least ten times. The chain joins TRBV7-2 to TRBJ1-2; possibly TRBD1 for D (5 bases). With 1 base removed from V and 6 bases from J, the gap between germline ends came to 12 bases. The CDR3 extends over 14 amino acids. Germline V CDR1 and CDR2: SGHTA, FQGNSA. CDR3 sequence: CASSLVGRADGYTF. The CDR3 coding sequence is TGTGCCAGCAGCTTAGTGGGCAGGGCTGATGGCTACACCTTC.

The V call is TRBV20-1, the J call TRBJ1-4, with D possibly matching TRBD1 (5 bases). The length of the CDR3 is 13 residues. V dropped 4 bases and J dropped 8 bases, with 14 bases sitting between them. Germline lookup yields CDR1 DFQATT and CDR2 SNEGSKA (reference sequence). CDR3 amino acids: CSANRDRYEKLFF. CDR3 in DNA: TGCAGTGCTAACCGGGACCGGTACGAAAAACTGTTTTTT.

This clonotype occurred a few times. V gene TRBV20-1 combines with J gene TRBJ2-5; TRBD1 is a possible D gene (5 bases). Trimming removed 3 bases from V and 3 bases from J, with 11 bases in between. Germline-derived CDR1 and CDR2 are DFQATT and SNEGSKA (reference sequence). This CDR3 comprises 13 residues. The CDR3 is CSARGQRKETQYF. CDR3 bases: TGCAGTGCTAGGGGGCAGCGTAAAGAGACCCAGTACTTC.

This clonotype showed up just a few times. One junction end does not reproduce the germline sequence, and a read error may be involved. The chain joins TRBV4-3 to TRBJ1-2; D unclear. Per the germline V gene, CDR1 is LGHNA and CDR2 is YSLEER. The CDR3 covers 13 residues. In nucleotides, the CDR3 is TGCGCCAGCAGCCAAGTAGTCTACTACGGCTACACCTTC. It codes for CASSQVVYYGYTF.

This clonotype was seen many times. This chain joins TRBV14 and TRBJ2-1; D is perhaps TRBD2 (6 bases). Trimming left V 6 bases short and J 9 bases short, with 18 bases between. The CDR3 runs 14 residues. Germline V lookup: CDR1 SGHDN, CDR2 FVKESK. CDR3 sequence: CASSSGEGYGEQFF. As DNA, the CDR3 is TGTGCCAGCAGTTCGGGAGAAGGGTACGGTGAGCAGTTCTTC.

Only a few counts were recorded for this clonotype. The V gene is TRBV5-1, the J gene TRBJ2-2; D remains ambiguous. CDR3 length: 14 amino acids. Deletions cut 1 base from V and 4 bases from J, with 8 bases between. In germline, CDR1 is SGHRS, CDR2 YFSETQ. CDR3 DNA: TGCGCCAGCAGCTTGAACCCGGGCACCGGGGAGCTGTTTTTT. This codes for CASSLNPGTGELFF.

Here the CDR3 reads CASSLQGSPYEQYF. As DNA, the CDR3 is TGTGCCAGCAGCTTACAGGGTTCTCCCTACGAGCAGTACTTC. The chain links TRBV7-9 to TRBJ2-7, with D maybe TRBD1 (5 bases). CDR1 SEHNR and CDR2 FQNEAQ come from the germline V gene (reference sequence). This CDR3 comprises 14 residues. V gave up 2 bases and J gave up 2 bases, with 10 bases separating them. Complete variable domain (other parts from reference TRBV7-9 and TRBJ2-7): DTGVSQNPRHKITKRGQNVTFRCDPISEHNRLYWYRQTLGQGPEFLTYFQNEAQLEKSRLLSDRFSAERPKGSFSTLEIQRTEQGDSAMYLCASSLQGSPYEQYFGPGTRLTVT.

Many counts were recorded for this clonotype. The chain links TRBV10-2 to TRBJ1-6; 10 bases line up with TRBD1. The CDR3 is 18 amino acids. J gave up 6 bases and V 10 bases, and 18 bases lay outside the gene matches. Germline lookup yields CDR1 WSHSY and CDR2 SAAADI. CDR3 region: CATRRGTGAQWANSPLHF. In DNA, the CDR3 is TGCGCCACCCGCCGAGGGACAGGGGCCCAGTGGGCTAATTCACCCCTCCACTTT.